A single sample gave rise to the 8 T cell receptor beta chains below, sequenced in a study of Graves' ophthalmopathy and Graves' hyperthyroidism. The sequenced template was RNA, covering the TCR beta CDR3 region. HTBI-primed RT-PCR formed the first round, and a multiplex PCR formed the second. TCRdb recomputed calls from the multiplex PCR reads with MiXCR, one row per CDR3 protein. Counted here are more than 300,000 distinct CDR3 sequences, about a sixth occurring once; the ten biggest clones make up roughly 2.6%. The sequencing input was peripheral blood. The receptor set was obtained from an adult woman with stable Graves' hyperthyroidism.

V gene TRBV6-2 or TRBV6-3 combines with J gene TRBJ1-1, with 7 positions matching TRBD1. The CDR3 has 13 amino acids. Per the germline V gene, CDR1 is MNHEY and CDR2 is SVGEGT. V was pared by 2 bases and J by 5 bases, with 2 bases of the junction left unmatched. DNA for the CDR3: TGTGCCAGCAGTTACCAGGGGGTTACTGAAGCTTTCTTT. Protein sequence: CASSYQGVTEAFF.

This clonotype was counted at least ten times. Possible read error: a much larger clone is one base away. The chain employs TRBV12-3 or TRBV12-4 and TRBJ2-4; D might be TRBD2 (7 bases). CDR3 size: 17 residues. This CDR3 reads CASSPRGDRLAKNIKYF. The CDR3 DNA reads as TGTGCCAGCAGCCCCAGGGGAGATCGACTAGCCAAAAACATTAAGTACTTC.

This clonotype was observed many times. CDR3: CASSRGEITEAFF. CDR3 coding DNA: TGTGCCAGCTCAAGGGGAGAGATCACTGAAGCTTTCTTT. This rearrangement joins TRBV7-9 to TRBJ1-1; D perhaps matches TRBD1 (5 bases). This CDR3 has 13 residues. The V gene lost 8 bases and the J gene lost 4 bases, with 14 bases spanning the gap. CDR1 SEHNR and CDR2 FQNEAQ come from the germline V gene (reference sequence). Full variable domain (rest looked up from reference TRBV7-9 and TRBJ1-1): DTGVSQNPRHKITKRGQNVTFRCDPISEHNRLYWYRQTLGQGPEFLTYFQNEAQLEKSRLLSDRFSAERPKGSFSTLEIQRTEQGDSAMYLCASSRGEITEAFFGQGTRLTVV.

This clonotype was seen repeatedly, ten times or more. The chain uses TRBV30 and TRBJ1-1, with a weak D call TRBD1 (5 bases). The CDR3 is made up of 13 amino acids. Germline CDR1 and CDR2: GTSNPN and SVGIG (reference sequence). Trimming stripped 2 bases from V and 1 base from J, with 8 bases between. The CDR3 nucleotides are TGTGCCTGGAGTAAAACAGGGAACACTGAAGCTTTCTTT. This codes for CAWSKTGNTEAFF.

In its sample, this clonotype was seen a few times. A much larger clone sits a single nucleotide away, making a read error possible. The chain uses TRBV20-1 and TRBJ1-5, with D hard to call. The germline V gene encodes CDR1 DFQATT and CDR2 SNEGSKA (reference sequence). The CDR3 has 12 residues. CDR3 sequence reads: CSATYSNQPHHF. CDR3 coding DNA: TGCAGTGCCACTTATAGCAATCAGCCCCATCATTTT.

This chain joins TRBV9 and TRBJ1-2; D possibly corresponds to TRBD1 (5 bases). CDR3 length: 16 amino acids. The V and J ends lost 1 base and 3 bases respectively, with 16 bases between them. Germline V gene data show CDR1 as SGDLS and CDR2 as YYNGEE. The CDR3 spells CASSVIPTGIHYGYTF. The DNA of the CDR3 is TGTGCCAGCAGCGTAATCCCTACAGGAATTCACTATGGCTACACCTTC.

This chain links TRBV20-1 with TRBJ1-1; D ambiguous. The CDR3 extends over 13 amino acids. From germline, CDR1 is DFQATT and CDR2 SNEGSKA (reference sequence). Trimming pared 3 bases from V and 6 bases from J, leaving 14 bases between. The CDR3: CSASGIRVPEAFF. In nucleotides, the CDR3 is TGCAGTGCTAGTGGCATAAGGGTCCCTGAAGCTTTCTTT.

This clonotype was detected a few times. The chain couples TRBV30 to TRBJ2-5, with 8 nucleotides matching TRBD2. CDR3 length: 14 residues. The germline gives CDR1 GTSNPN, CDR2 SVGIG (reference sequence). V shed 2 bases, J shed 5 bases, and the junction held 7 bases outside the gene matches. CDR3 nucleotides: TGTGCCTGGAGTATCCTAGCGGGTGGGGAGACCCAGTACTTC. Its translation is CAWSILAGGETQYF.